What follows describes a single TCR beta chain. What it binds is not known. This record belongs to a study of T cells in localized non-small cell lung cancer. TCRdb keeps only in-frame clones here, not all; method: immunoSEQ multiplex PCR. Of fewer than 30,000 clones listed, 90% are singletons. Between the trimmed V and J ends, which lost 5 bases and 4 bases, there was a span of 9 bases. The CDR3 has 12 amino acids. CDR1 is SGHTA and CDR2 is FQGNSA in the germline V gene. Study-level points and caveats: Maximal T cell clonality occurred in uninvolved adjacent lung, with tumor ranking below it. Appearances in adjacent lung were noted for a median about 50 of the top 100 tumor clones.

The genes are TRBV7-2 and TRBJ2-7, with unresolved D. The sample here was peripheral blood, taken before any cancer treatment. The source of this sequence is a woman aged 35 to 75 with stage I lung adenocarcinoma. CDR3 loop: CASSNVGYEQYF. CDR3 nucleotide sequence: TGTGCCAGCAGCAACGTTGGGTACGAGCAGTACTTC.